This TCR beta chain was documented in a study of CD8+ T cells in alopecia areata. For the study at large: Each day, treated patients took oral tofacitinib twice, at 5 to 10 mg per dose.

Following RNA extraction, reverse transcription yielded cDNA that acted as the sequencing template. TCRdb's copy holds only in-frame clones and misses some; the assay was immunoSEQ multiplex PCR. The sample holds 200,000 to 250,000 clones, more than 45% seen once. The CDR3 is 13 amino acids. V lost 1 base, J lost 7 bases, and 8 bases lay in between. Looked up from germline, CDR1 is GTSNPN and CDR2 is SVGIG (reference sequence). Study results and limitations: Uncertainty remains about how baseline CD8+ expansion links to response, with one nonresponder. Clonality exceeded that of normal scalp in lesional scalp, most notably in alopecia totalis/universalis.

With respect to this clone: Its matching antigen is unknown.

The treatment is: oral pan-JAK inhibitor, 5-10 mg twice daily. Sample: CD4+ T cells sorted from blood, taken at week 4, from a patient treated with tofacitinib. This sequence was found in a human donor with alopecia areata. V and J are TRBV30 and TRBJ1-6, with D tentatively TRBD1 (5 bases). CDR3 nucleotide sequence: TGTGCCTGGAGTGCCGGGACGAATTCACCCCTCCACTTT. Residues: CAWSAGTNSPLHF.